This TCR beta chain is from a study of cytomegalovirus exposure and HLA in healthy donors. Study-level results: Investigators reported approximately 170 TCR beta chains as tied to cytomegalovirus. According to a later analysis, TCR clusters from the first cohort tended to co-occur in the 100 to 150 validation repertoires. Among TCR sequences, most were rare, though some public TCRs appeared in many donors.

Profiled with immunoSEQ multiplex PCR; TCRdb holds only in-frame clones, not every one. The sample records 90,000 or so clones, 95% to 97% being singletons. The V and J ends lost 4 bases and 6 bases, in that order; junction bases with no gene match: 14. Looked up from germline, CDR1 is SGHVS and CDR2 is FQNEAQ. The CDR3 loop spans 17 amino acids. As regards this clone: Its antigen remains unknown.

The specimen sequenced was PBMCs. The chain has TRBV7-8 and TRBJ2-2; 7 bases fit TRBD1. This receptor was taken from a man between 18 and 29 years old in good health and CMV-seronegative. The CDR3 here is CASSSIDREKFAGELFF. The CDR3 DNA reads TGTGCCAGCAGCTCAATCGACAGGGAGAAATTTGCCGGGGAGCTGTTTTTT. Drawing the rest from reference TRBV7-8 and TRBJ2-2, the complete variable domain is GAGVSQSPRYKVAKRGQDVALRCDPISGHVSLFWYQQALGQGPEFLTYFQNEAQLDKSGLPSDRFFAERPEGSVSTLKIQRTQQEDSAVYLCASSSIDREKFAGELFFGEGSRLTVL.